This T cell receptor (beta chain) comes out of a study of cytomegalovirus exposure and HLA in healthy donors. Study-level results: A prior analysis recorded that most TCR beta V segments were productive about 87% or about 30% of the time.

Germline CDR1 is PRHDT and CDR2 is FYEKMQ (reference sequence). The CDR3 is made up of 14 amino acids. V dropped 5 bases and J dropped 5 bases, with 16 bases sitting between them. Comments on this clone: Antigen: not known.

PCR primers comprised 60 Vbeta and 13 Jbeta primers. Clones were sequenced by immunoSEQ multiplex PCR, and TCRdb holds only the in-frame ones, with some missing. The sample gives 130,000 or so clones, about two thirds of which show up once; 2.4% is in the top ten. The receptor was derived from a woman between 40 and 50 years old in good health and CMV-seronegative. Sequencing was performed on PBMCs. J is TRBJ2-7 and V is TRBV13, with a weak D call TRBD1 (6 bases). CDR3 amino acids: CASSLNRAVHEQYF. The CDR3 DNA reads TGTGCCAGCAGCCTGAACAGGGCTGTTCACGAGCAGTACTTC.